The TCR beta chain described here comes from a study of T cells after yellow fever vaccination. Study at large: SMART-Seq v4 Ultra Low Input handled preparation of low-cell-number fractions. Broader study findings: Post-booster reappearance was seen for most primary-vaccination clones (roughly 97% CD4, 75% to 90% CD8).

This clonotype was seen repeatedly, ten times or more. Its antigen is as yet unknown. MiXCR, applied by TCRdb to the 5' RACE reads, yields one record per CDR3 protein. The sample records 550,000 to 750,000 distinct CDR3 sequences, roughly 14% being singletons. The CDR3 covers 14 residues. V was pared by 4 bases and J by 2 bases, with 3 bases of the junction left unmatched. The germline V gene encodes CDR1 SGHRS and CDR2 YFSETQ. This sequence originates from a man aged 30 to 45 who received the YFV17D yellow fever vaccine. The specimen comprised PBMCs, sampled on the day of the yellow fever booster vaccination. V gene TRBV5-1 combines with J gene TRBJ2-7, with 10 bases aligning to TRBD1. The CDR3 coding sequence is TGCGCCAGCAGCCTAGGGACAGGGGCCTACGAGCAGTACTTC. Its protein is CASSLGTGAYEQYF.